Each of the 19 T cell receptor beta chains below was sequenced from the same sample in a study of PD-1 blockade in mismatch repair-deficient tumors listed by TCRdb under 2017. The method behind the library was the immunoSEQ multiplex PCR assay. Held by TCRdb, this immuneACCESS table contains in-frame sequences only and omits some clones. Under half of the omission traces to an unresolved V gene where checked; the cause of the rest is unknown. This sample lists about 120,000 clones; about 88% were detected once. Together, the top ten hold approximately 12% of the sample. Sequenced material: peripheral blood, taken approximately 72 weeks after starting pembrolizumab. All receptors come from an adult with mismatch repair-deficient cancer.

This clone was recorded only once. The CDR3 DNA is TGTGCCAGCAGTAACGGACAGGGGGCGAAAGTTCGTAACACAGATACGCAGTATTTT. It codes for CASSNGQGAKVRNTDTQYF. The rearrangement uses TRBV28 and TRBJ2-3; TRBD1 agrees at 11 bases. Germline assignment: CDR1 MDHEN and CDR2 SYDVKM. The CDR3 sequence is 19 residues long. The V and J ends lost 5 bases and 2 bases, in that order; junction bases with no gene match: 15. Filled out from reference TRBV28 and TRBJ2-3, the complete variable domain reads DVKVTQSSRYLVKRTGEKVFLECVQDMDHENMFWYRQDPGLGLRLIYFSYDVKMKEKGDIPEGYSVSREKKERFSLILESASTNQTSMYLCASSNGQGAKVRNTDTQYFGPGTRLTVL.

The chain joins TRBV4-1 to TRBJ2-5, with TRBD2 identical over 11 bases. The end of the DNA aligns better with TRBJ2-7, so the J call may be wrong. This CDR3 is 14 amino acids long. The germline gives CDR1 MGHRA, CDR2 YSYEKL. The CDR3 region has the DNA TGCGCCAGCAGCCAAACTAGCGGGAGCTACGAGCAGTACTTC. This gives the protein CASSQTSGSYEQYF.

There are a few counts of this clone. V usage is TRBV10-3 and J usage is TRBJ2-7; no firm D call. This CDR3 has 13 residues. Germline CDR1 is ENHRY and CDR2 is SYGVKD. Trimming pared 8 bases from V and 7 bases from J, leaving 18 bases between. The CDR3 loop is CAIARGLNVEQYF. The CDR3 nucleotides read TGTGCCATCGCGCGAGGCCTAAATGTTGAGCAGTACTTC.

The chain carries TRBV19 and TRBJ2-2, with D possibly being TRBD1 (6 bases). The germline CDR1 and CDR2 sequences are LNHDA and SQIVND (reference sequence). Between the trimmed V and J ends, which lost 5 bases and 0 bases, there was a span of 10 bases. The CDR3 runs to 15 residues. CDR3 sequence reads: CASSRQASNTGELFF. The DNA for the CDR3 is TGTGCCAGTAGTCGACAGGCCTCGAACACCGGGGAGCTGTTTTTT. Using reference TRBV19 and TRBJ2-2 for the parts outside the CDR3, the full variable domain is DGGITQSPKYLFRKEGQNVTLSCEQNLNHDAMYWYRQDPGQGLRLIYYSQIVNDFQKGDIAEGYSVSREKKESFPLTVTSAQKNPTAFYLCASSRQASNTGELFFGEGSRLTVL.

The J gene is TRBJ2-7, the V gene TRBV11-2; D unclear. Trimming stripped 2 bases from V and 3 bases from J, with 8 bases between. Germline V gene lookup returns CDR1 SGHAT and CDR2 FQNNGV. The CDR3 extends over 13 amino acids. CDR3 sequence (DNA): TGTGCCAGCAGCTTACGGACGGGCTACGAGCAGTACTTC. It encodes CASSLRTGYEQYF.

V gene TRBV7-2 combines with J gene TRBJ2-7, with 16 nucleotides matching TRBD2. Germline loops: CDR1 SGHTA, CDR2 FQGNSA. After removal of 4 bases from V and 3 bases from J, the junction contained 6 bases not matched to a gene. This CDR3 is built from 17 residues. The CDR3: CASSYAGTSGRVYEQYF. The CDR3 DNA reads TGTGCCAGCAGCTATGCCGGGACTAGCGGGAGGGTCTACGAGCAGTACTTC.

The chain uses TRBV9 and TRBJ2-1; D ambiguous. Per germline, CDR1 SGDLS and CDR2 YYNGEE. Trimming took off 0 bases at V and 6 bases at J, with 22 bases between the two ends. The CDR3 consists of 18 residues. CDR3 bases: TGTGCCAGCAGCGTAGGTCCGGAAACAGCCGAAAACGGCAATGAGCAGTTCTTC. It specifies CASSVGPETAENGNEQFF. The whole variable domain, remainder taken from reference TRBV9 and TRBJ2-1, is DSGVTQTPKHLITATGQRVTLRCSPRSGDLSVYWYQQSLDQGLQFLIQYYNGEERAKGNILERFSAQQFPDLHSELNLSSLELGDSALYFCASSVGPETAENGNEQFFGPGTRLTVL.

This rearrangement joins TRBV6-6 to TRBJ1-5; the D gene is possibly TRBD1 (6 bases). V was trimmed by 0 bases and J by 6 bases, leaving 12 bases between them. Germline V gene data show CDR1 as MNHNY and CDR2 as SVGAGI (reference sequence). The CDR3 runs to 15 residues. CDR3 region: CASSYSDRVIQPQHF. In DNA form, the CDR3 reads TGTGCCAGCAGTTACTCGGACAGAGTAATTCAGCCCCAGCATTTT.

For the CDR3, the DNA is TGCGCCAGCAGCGAAGGGACAGGGAAGGGGCAGCCCCAGCATTTT. This codes for CASSEGTGKGQPQHF. The chain couples TRBV5-1 to TRBJ1-5; 9 nucleotides align to TRBD1. Germline V gene data show CDR1 as SGHRS and CDR2 as YFSETQ. V gave up 4 bases and J gave up 7 bases; unmatched junction bases: 9. CDR3 length equals 15 residues.

The chain joins TRBV30 to TRBJ2-7; possibly TRBD1 for D (6 bases). The germline V gene has CDR1 GTSNPN and CDR2 SVGIG (reference sequence). The V and J ends lost 0 bases and 2 bases respectively, with 14 bases between them. The CDR3 covers 15 residues. The CDR3 DNA is TGTGCCTGGAGTGTACCGGCAGGGGATCCCTACGAGCAGTACTTC. This codes for CAWSVPAGDPYEQYF.

This clone was counted a single time. This chain joins TRBV13 and TRBJ2-7; the match to TRBD2 covers 8 bases. Looked up from germline, CDR1 is PRHDT and CDR2 is FYEKMQ (reference sequence). The J segment lost 3 bases and the V segment lost 2 bases, leaving 9 bases of the junction unmatched. The CDR3 contains 16 residues. CDR3 region: CASSLRGGLLNYEQYF. CDR3 in DNA: TGTGCCAGCAGCTTACGGGGGGGACTGCTAAACTACGAGCAGTACTTC.

This clone was seen only once. V gene TRBV9 combines with J gene TRBJ2-3; a weak D match, TRBD2 (5 bases). The V gene lost 0 bases and the J gene lost 2 bases, with 7 bases spanning the gap. Germline loops: CDR1 SGDLS, CDR2 YYNGEE. The CDR3 spans 14 residues. CDR3 region: CASSVVGDTDTQYF. CDR3 bases: TGTGCCAGCAGCGTAGTCGGGGACACAGATACGCAGTATTTT.

The chain has TRBV7-9 and TRBJ2-7, with D possibly being TRBD1 or TRBD2 (5 bases each). CDR3 length: 15 residues. Germline V gives CDR1 SEHNR, CDR2 FQNEAQ (reference sequence). V lost 1 base and J lost 5, with 15 bases in between. CDR3 DNA: TGTGCCAGCAGCTTAGGTCCAGGGAGTTCCGACGAGCAGTACTTC. This gives the protein CASSLGPGSSDEQYF. Together with reference TRBV7-9 and TRBJ2-7, the CDR3 gives the full variable domain: DTGVSQNPRHKITKRGQNVTFRCDPISEHNRLYWYRQTLGQGPEFLTYFQNEAQLEKSRLLSDRFSAERPKGSFSTLEIQRTEQGDSAMYLCASSLGPGSSDEQYFGPGTRLTVT.

This chain links TRBV7-9 with TRBJ2-6, with TRBD1 matching 7 bases. Germline V gene sequence: CDR1 SEHNR, CDR2 FQNEAQ (reference sequence). The CDR3 length is 18 residues. Unmatched junction bases numbered 11, after V lost 6 bases and J lost 0 bases. Written as DNA, the CDR3 is TGTGCCAGCAGTTCTACCGGGACAGTGATCTCTGGGGCCAACGTCCTGACTTTC. Protein sequence: CASSSTGTVISGANVLTF.

The V and J genes are TRBV7-9 and TRBJ1-1; the D gene is possibly TRBD1 (5 bases). Trimming pared 5 bases from V and 3 bases from J, leaving 16 bases between. This CDR3 region has 15 residues. Germline CDR1 and CDR2: SEHNR and FQNEAQ (reference sequence). Written as DNA, the CDR3 is TGTGCCAGCAGCCTAGACGGCGGGGCGCACACTGAAGCTTTCTTT. This encodes CASSLDGGAHTEAFF.

CDR3 sequence (DNA): TGCGCCAGCAGCCAGGTATTGCGGGGGAACACTGAAGCTTTCTTT. Protein product: CASSQVLRGNTEAFF. The chain combines TRBV4-1 with TRBJ1-1; unclear D gene. The V gene lost 3 bases and the J gene lost 1 base, with 12 bases spanning the gap. The CDR3 runs 15 residues. The germline V gene encodes CDR1 MGHRA and CDR2 YSYEKL.

The chain uses TRBV30 and TRBJ1-5; 9 positions match TRBD1. V lost 1 base, J lost 6 bases, and 4 bases stayed unmatched. This CDR3 is 14 amino acids long. Germline V gives CDR1 GTSNPN, CDR2 SVGIG (reference sequence). The CDR3 bases are TGTGCCTGGAGTGACAGGGGGCCTGTTCAGCCCCAGCATTTT. As protein: CAWSDRGPVQPQHF.

The rearrangement uses TRBV11-2 and TRBJ1-1; D not resolved. This CDR3 comprises 12 residues. Trimming cost V 6 bases and J 3 bases, with 8 bases left between them. Germline assignment: CDR1 SGHAT and CDR2 FQNNGV. The CDR3 sequence is CASSSSDTEAFF. As DNA, the CDR3 is TGTGCCAGCAGTTCCTCGGACACTGAAGCTTTCTTT. Filled out from reference TRBV11-2 and TRBJ1-1, the complete variable domain reads EAGVAQSPRYKIIEKRQSVAFWCNPISGHATLYWYQQILGQGPKLLIQFQNNGVVDDSQLPKDRFSAERLKGVDSTLKIQPAKLEDSAVYLCASSSSDTEAFFGQGTRLTVV.

J is TRBJ2-1 and V is TRBV11-1, with D maybe TRBD1 (5 bases). Trimming removed 4 bases at V and 5 bases at J, with 21 bases between. CDR1 and CDR2 from the germline V gene are SGHAT and FQDESV (reference sequence). The CDR3 is 17 residues long. CDR3 residues: CASSSHFDRDKDNEQFF. In DNA form, the CDR3 reads TGTGCCAGCAGCTCGCACTTCGACAGAGACAAGGACAATGAGCAGTTCTTC.